One sample yielded the 24 T cell receptor beta chains listed below, sequenced in a study of blood T cell repertoires in COVID-19. The data were produced by immunoSEQ multiplex PCR, yet TCRdb's version contains in-frame clones alone and is incomplete. Of 140,000 to 150,000 clones in the sample, about 87% were seen once. The sample comprised peripheral blood. These receptors were taken from a man of 80 years or more with acute or convalescent COVID-19.

The chain joins TRBV29-1 to TRBJ2-7; maybe TRBD2 (6 bases). V was shortened by 3 bases and J by 6 bases, with 36 bases between the two germline ends. The length of the CDR3 is 20 residues. Germline assignment: CDR1 SQVTM and CDR2 ANQGSEA. Here the CDR3 DNA reads TGCAGCGTTGACCGCTGGAGGGTGTGGGGGAGAGCCCCGTTCTGGGGCGAGCAGTACTTC. As protein: CSVDRWRVWGRAPFWGEQYF.

The chain has TRBV9 and TRBJ1-2; D is unclear. Germline loops: CDR1 SGDLS, CDR2 YYNGEE. The CDR3 extends over 16 amino acids. V lost 6 bases, J lost 1 base, and 19 bases lay in between. Here the CDR3 reads CASTLAPSGGNYGYTF. For the CDR3, the DNA is TGTGCCAGCACCCTAGCTCCTTCGGGTGGTAACTATGGCTACACCTTC.

The J gene is TRBJ2-1, the V gene TRBV6-5; D perhaps matches TRBD1 (6 bases). CDR1 and CDR2 from the germline V gene are MNHEY and SVGAGI. CDR3 length: 13 amino acids. V gave up 7 bases and J gave up 9 bases, with 16 bases separating them. The chain's CDR3 is CASNTPGVAEQFF. CDR3 DNA: TGTGCCAGCAACACACCAGGGGTGGCTGAGCAGTTCTTC.

This clone has more than one count but fewer than ten. The DNA for the CDR3 is TGTGCCAGCAGCTCTAGACAGGGCACCGGGGAGCTGTTTTTT. Protein sequence: CASSSRQGTGELFF. This chain joins TRBV7-2 and TRBJ2-2, with TRBD1 identical over 7 bases. The CDR3 loop spans 14 amino acids. V gave up 4 bases and J gave up 4 bases; unmatched junction bases: 3. The germline V gene encodes CDR1 SGHTA and CDR2 FQGNSA.

This clone was seen a handful of times. The chain combines TRBV9 with TRBJ2-1; the D gene is possibly TRBD2 (6 bases). V was cut by 0 bases and J by 14 bases, with 12 bases left in between. Germline CDR1 and CDR2: SGDLS and YYNGEE. This CDR3 is 12 amino acids long. The CDR3 is CASSVGRGGKFF. Written as DNA, the CDR3 is TGTGCCAGCAGCGTAGGTCGTGGGGGGAAGTTCTTC.

In its sample, this clone was seen once. V usage is TRBV6-1 and J usage is TRBJ1-2; D may be TRBD1 (5 bases). This CDR3 region has 15 residues. Germline V gene data show CDR1 as MNHNS and CDR2 as SASEGT. Trimming cost V 1 base and J 4 bases, with 13 bases left between them. CDR3 sequence (DNA): TGTGCCAGCAGTGAAGTTTGGGGCTCTGGCTATGGCTACACCTTC. It is translated as CASSEVWGSGYGYTF.

The chain couples TRBV2 to TRBJ2-2; D gene uncertain. V was clipped by 1 base and J by 5 bases, with 5 bases between them. This CDR3 has 13 amino acids. Germline assignment: CDR1 SNHLY and CDR2 FYNNEI. The CDR3 DNA reads as TGTGCCAGCAGTGAAGGAGTAACCGGGGAGCTGTTTTTT. Translation: CASSEGVTGELFF.

The count of this clone is one. V is TRBV30 and J is TRBJ1-3, with D possibly TRBD1 on 6 matching bases. Trimming removed 8 bases at V and 2 bases at J, with 13 bases between. From germline, CDR1 is GTSNPN and CDR2 SVGIG (reference sequence). This CDR3 region has 13 residues. CDR3 protein: CAMEQGPGNTIYF. The CDR3 DNA reads TGTGCCATGGAACAGGGCCCTGGAAACACCATATATTTT.

The rearrangement uses TRBV5-1 and TRBJ1-1; a possible D gene is TRBD1 (6 bases). CDR1 SGHRS and CDR2 YFSETQ come from the germline V gene. CDR3 length equals 14 residues. Trimming took 3 bases from V and 3 from J, leaving 12 bases between them. CDR3: CASSSQGGYTEAFF. The CDR3 nucleotides are TGCGCCAGCAGCTCACAGGGCGGATACACTGAAGCTTTCTTT. The full variable domain, rest sourced from reference TRBV5-1 and TRBJ1-1, is KAGVTQTPRYLIKTRGQQVTLSCSPISGHRSVSWYQQTPGQGLQFLFEYFSETQRNKGNFPGRFSGRQFSNSRSEMNVSTLELGDSALYLCASSSQGGYTEAFFGQGTRLTVV.

The chain has TRBV10-2 and TRBJ2-7; TRBD1 matches 8 bases. The germline CDR1 and CDR2 sequences are WSHSY and SAAADI. The CDR3 loop spans 19 amino acids. The V and J ends lost 0 bases and 2 bases, in that order; junction bases with no gene match: 15. In DNA form, the CDR3 reads TGCGCCAGCAGTGAGTCGAGGGGGGAGCCGGGACAGGATCCCTACGAGCAGTACTTC. It specifies CASSESRGEPGQDPYEQYF.

The rearrangement uses TRBV29-1 and TRBJ2-7; TRBD1 agrees at 9 bases. CDR1 and CDR2 from the germline V gene are SQVTM and ANQGSEA. The length of the CDR3 is 14 residues. V was pared by 3 bases and J by 2 bases, with 5 bases of the junction left unmatched. The CDR3 DNA reads as TGCAGCGTTGAGCTGGGGACAGGGCCCTACGAGCAGTACTTC. This translates into CSVELGTGPYEQYF.

This clone appeared once. This sequence joins TRBV19 and TRBJ2-5; the match to TRBD1 covers 10 bases. Germline V gene data show CDR1 as LNHDA and CDR2 as SQIVND (reference sequence). The trim removed 5 bases at V and 4 bases at J, leaving 7 bases unmatched. CDR3 length: 15 residues. The CDR3 nucleotides read TGTGCCAGTAGTCCTAGGACAGGGGGGGGAGAGACCCAGTACTTC. It is translated as CASSPRTGGGETQYF.

Only a few counts were recorded for this clone. The identical CDR3 is also encoded by other nucleotide sequences in the sample. The rearrangement links TRBV27 to TRBJ1-1; the D gene is possibly TRBD1 (5 bases). Trimming shortened V by 3 bases and J by 4 bases, and 12 bases separated the two germline ends. The CDR3 contains 14 residues. In germline, CDR1 is MNHEY, CDR2 SMNVEV (reference sequence). The CDR3 spells CASSLVRGGTEAFF. The CDR3 DNA reads as TGTGCCAGCAGTTTGGTCCGGGGGGGCACTGAAGCTTTCTTT.

Turning to this clone: The same CDR3 is also encoded by other DNA sequences in this sample. V is TRBV4-1 and J is TRBJ1-2; D is perhaps TRBD1 (5 bases). The germline gives CDR1 MGHRA, CDR2 YSYEKL. This CDR3 has 15 amino acids. The germline V and J ends were trimmed by 1 base and 2 bases, with 11 bases remaining between them. As DNA, the CDR3 is TGCGCCAGCAGCCAAGGGGGGGTTCTGAACTATGGCTACACCTTC. It encodes CASSQGGVLNYGYTF.

This clone was seen a few times. J is TRBJ1-2 and V is TRBV3-1 (or the pseudogene TRBV3-2), with D tentatively TRBD1 (6 bases). This CDR3 is 15 amino acids long. CDR1 is LGHDT, CDR2 YNNKEL, per germline (reference sequence). V was trimmed by 1 base and J by 4 bases, leaving 13 bases between them. DNA for the CDR3: TGTGCCAGCAGCCAAGGGGTGGGCAGGGGCTATGGCTACACCTTC. Translated, it gives CASSQGVGRGYGYTF.

This clone occurred a few times. The chain joins TRBV7-3 to TRBJ2-2, with a possible D match to TRBD1 (6 bases). Germline assignment: CDR1 SGHTA and CDR2 FQGTGA. This CDR3 has 16 residues. V was cut by 4 bases and J by 0 bases, with 12 bases left in between. The CDR3, as DNA: TGTGCCAGCAGCTACGCCGGGACAACGAACACCGGGGAGCTGTTTTTT. Translated, it gives CASSYAGTTNTGELFF.

The CDR3 region is CASSQRDRETDTQYF. CDR3 nucleotides: TGTGCCAGCAGCCAGAGGGACAGGGAAACAGATACGCAGTATTTT. The rearrangement joins TRBV3-1 (or the pseudogene TRBV3-2) to TRBJ2-3; 9 bases match TRBD1. V gave up 3 bases and J gave up 3 bases; unmatched junction bases: 4. Germline CDR1 is LGHDT and CDR2 is YNNKEL (reference sequence). This CDR3 contains 15 residues.

The V and J genes are TRBV28 and TRBJ1-1; no firm D call. This CDR3 region has 15 residues. V was shortened by 5 bases and J by 5 bases, with 18 bases between the two germline ends. Looked up from germline, CDR1 is MDHEN and CDR2 is SYDVKM. CDR3 nucleotides: TGTGCCAGCAGTGCCCTTCTCCATAGTTCGACTGAAGCTTTCTTT. The encoded protein is CASSALLHSSTEAFF. The entire variable domain, with the rest obtained from reference TRBV28 and TRBJ1-1, is as follows: DVKVTQSSRYLVKRTGEKVFLECVQDMDHENMFWYRQDPGLGLRLIYFSYDVKMKEKGDIPEGYSVSREKKERFSLILESASTNQTSMYLCASSALLHSSTEAFFGQGTRLTVV.

V and J are TRBV19 and TRBJ2-7, with 9 positions matching TRBD2. Germline CDR1 and CDR2: LNHDA and SQIVND (reference sequence). V shed 3 bases and J 5 bases; nucleotides not matched to a gene: 8. The CDR3 covers 15 residues. The CDR3 coding sequence is TGTGCCAGTAGTATTGGCGGGAGGGCCCTGGACGAGCAGTACTTC. Amino acid sequence: CASSIGGRALDEQYF.

The genes are TRBV7-9 and TRBJ2-5; 9 bases align to TRBD1. The CDR3 loop spans 14 amino acids. V lost 5 bases to trimming and J lost 5 bases; unmatched junction nucleotides: 6. Looked up from germline, CDR1 is SEHNR and CDR2 is FQNEAQ (reference sequence). CDR3 sequence reads: CASSNRGRWETQYF. The CDR3 nucleotides are TGTGCCAGCAGCAACAGGGGGCGCTGGGAGACCCAGTACTTC.

About this clone itself: Other DNA sequences in this sample translate to the same CDR3. This chain connects TRBV18 to TRBJ1-5; 8 bases agree with TRBD1. CDR1 is KGHSH and CDR2 is LQKENI in the germline V gene. The J segment lost 2 bases and the V segment lost 2 bases, leaving 2 bases of the junction unmatched. This CDR3 has 15 residues. The CDR3: CASSPDRGGNQPQHF. The CDR3 bases are TGTGCCAGCTCACCAGACAGGGGTGGCAATCAGCCCCAGCATTTT.

The sample holds a few counts of this clone. The gene calls are TRBV3-1 (or the pseudogene TRBV3-2) and TRBJ2-2; 7 bases are a match to TRBD1. Germline V gives CDR1 LGHDT, CDR2 YNNKEL (reference sequence). The CDR3 runs to 13 residues. Trimming at V came to 4 bases and at J to 5 bases, leaving 1 base not matched to a gene. The chain's CDR3 is CASSLTGTGELFF. CDR3 sequence (DNA): TGTGCCAGCAGCCTGACAGGGACCGGGGAGCTGTTTTTT.

The gene calls are TRBV12-3 or TRBV12-4 and TRBJ2-7; D remains ambiguous. Trimming removed 2 bases at V and 2 bases at J, with 4 bases between. This CDR3 has 12 amino acids. The CDR3 DNA follows: TGTGCCAGCAGTTTATTCACCTACGAGCAGTACTTC. This translates into CASSLFTYEQYF.

The rearrangement joins TRBV7-2 to TRBJ1-2; perhaps TRBD1 as D (6 bases). The V gene's germline CDR1 is SGHTA and CDR2 FQGNSA. The CDR3 totals 13 residues. Deletions cut 3 bases from V and 5 bases from J, with 10 bases between. The DNA of the CDR3 is TGTGCCAGCAGCTTGCTGCAGGGGTATGGCTACACCTTC. This sequence encodes CASSLLQGYGYTF. Full variable domain (rest looked up from reference TRBV7-2 and TRBJ1-2): GAGVSQSPSNKVTEKGKDVELRCDPISGHTALYWYRQSLGQGLEFLIYFQGNSAPDKSGLPSDRFSAERTGGSVSTLTIQRTQQEDSAVYLCASSLLQGYGYTFGSGTRLTVV.